This T cell receptor beta chain was recorded in a study of technical replicates of blood from a handful of donors. Sequencing was performed with immunoSEQ multiplex PCR; in TCRdb, only in-frame clones are kept and a portion is missing. The sample includes 75,000 to 100,000 clones, around 95% of them seen just once. Notes on this clone: A read error may account for a junction end that differs from germline.

The germline gives CDR1 SNHLY, CDR2 FYNNEI. The CDR3 totals 13 residues. The chain joins TRBV2 to TRBJ2-7; 12 bases line up with TRBD2. The origin of this receptor is a human donor in good health. The source material was T cells isolated from PBMCs. The CDR3 nucleotides are TGTGCCAGCATTGACGGACTAGCGGGGCGAGGTTGCTTC. This codes for CASIDGLAGRGCF.